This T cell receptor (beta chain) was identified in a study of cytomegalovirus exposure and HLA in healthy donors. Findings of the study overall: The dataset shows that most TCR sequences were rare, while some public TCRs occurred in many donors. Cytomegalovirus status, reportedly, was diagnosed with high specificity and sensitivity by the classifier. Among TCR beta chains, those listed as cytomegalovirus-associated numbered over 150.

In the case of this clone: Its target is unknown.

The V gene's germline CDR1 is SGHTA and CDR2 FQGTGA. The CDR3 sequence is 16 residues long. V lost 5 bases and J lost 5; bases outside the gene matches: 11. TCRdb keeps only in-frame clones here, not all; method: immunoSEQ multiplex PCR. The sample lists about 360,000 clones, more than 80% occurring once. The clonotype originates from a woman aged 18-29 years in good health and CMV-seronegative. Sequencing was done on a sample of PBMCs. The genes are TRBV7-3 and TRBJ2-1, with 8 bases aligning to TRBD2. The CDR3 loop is CASSPSGSVLDNEQFF. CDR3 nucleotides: TGTGCCAGCAGCCCCAGCGGGAGCGTTTTGGACAATGAGCAGTTCTTC.